One TCR beta chain is described in this entry. The data stem from a study of blood T cell repertoires in COVID-19. Study at large: Samples came from the United States, Italy and Spain, spanning acute and convalescent COVID-19.

Symptom resolution, clearance, or two negative PCRs marked donors in Cohort 3 as recovered. Produced via immunoSEQ multiplex PCR; TCRdb's table is partial and in-frame only. The sample contains under 450,000 clones, more than 70% of which appear only once. V lost 9 bases and J lost 10, with 20 bases in between. The CDR3 is 14 amino acids. Germline V gives CDR1 SGHRS, CDR2 YFSETQ. This sequence originates from a man aged 25-40 years who had recovered from COVID-19. The rearrangement links TRBV5-1 to TRBJ1-6, with a tentative D call TRBD1 (6 bases). The specimen sequenced was PBMCs or T cells enriched from blood (not recorded which). This CDR3 is CATAAGPGVSPLHF. CDR3 coding DNA: TGCGCCACCGCTGCGGGCCCAGGGGTATCACCCCTCCACTTT. Together with reference TRBV5-1 and TRBJ1-6, the CDR3 gives the full variable domain: KAGVTQTPRYLIKTRGQQVTLSCSPISGHRSVSWYQQTPGQGLQFLFEYFSETQRNKGNFPGRFSGRQFSNSRSEMNVSTLELGDSALYLCATAAGPGVSPLHFGNGTRLTVT.